Below, one TCR beta chain is given with its context. Antigen unknown. The data are from a study of beta chain features in type 1 diabetes. Of the isolated RNA, all was reverse transcribed, and so the sequenced material was expressed TCRB transcripts. The repertoire was sequenced with immunoSEQ multiplex PCR; TCRdb's copy has only in-frame clones and lacks some. Of 350,000 to 450,000 clones in the sample, about 14% were seen once. General study findings and limits: Shortening of TCRB CDR3s, moderate but significant, appeared in all four CD4+ subsets of Type 1 diabetes patients.

Cells sorted by CD45RO/CCR7/CD25/CD127/CD95/CD27 comprised CD4+ naive, central memory, regulatory and stem cell-like memory cells. Sample: naive CD4+ T cells from blood. This receptor was taken from a woman aged 18-29 years in good health.

The CDR3 loop reads CASSFPLGGVDTGELFF. The CDR3 nucleotides read TGTGCCAGCAGCTTCCCCTTGGGGGGAGTGGACACCGGGGAGCTGTTTTTT. This chain uses TRBV7-9 with TRBJ2-2, with D possibly being TRBD2 (6 bases). Per germline, CDR1 SEHNR and CDR2 FQNEAQ (reference sequence). Trimming removed 3 bases at V and 3 bases at J, with 17 bases between. The CDR3 totals 17 residues.